This TCR beta chain is from a study of a mutant IDH1 vaccine in newly diagnosed glioma (dated by TCRdb to the early 2020s). Regarding the research as a whole: In the chemotherapy-containing groups, vaccination started alongside temozolomide cycles, whereas in patients who had radiotherapy alone it started 4-6 weeks after radiotherapy. The roughly 33 treated patients were approximately 62% male and around 40% female, with a mean age of around 40 years. Before enrollment, patients had received standard therapy of radiotherapy alone, temozolomide alone, or radiochemotherapy with temozolomide; most received the combination. Visit V12 was the week-35 safety follow-up and visit V13 was the week-47 end of study. Peripheral blood was drawn at six visits: V03 (baseline), V05, V07, V10, V12 and V13. For exploratory analyses, longitudinal TCRB deep sequencing was carried out in 25 to 30 treated patients wherever samples were available.

The time point label here, explained by the study, means: week 47, end of study. A 20-mer mutant IDH1 peptide at 300 micrograms in Montanide made up each vaccine dose, which was injected subcutaneously together with topical imiquimod. Patients were given eight vaccinations, in weeks 1, 3, 5, 7, 11, 15, 19 and 23, which matched visits V03 through V10. All donors had newly diagnosed IDH1-mutant astrocytomas of WHO grade 3 or 4 that showed loss of nuclear ATRX. The samples were drawn from NOA16, a multicentre, single-arm, open-label phase I trial in Germany that tested a mutant IDH1 peptide vaccine in humans for the first time. Genomic DNA for TCRB sequencing was extracted from EDTA blood using the DNeasy Blood and Tissue Kit. Points the paper makes about the study in general: According to the authors, sample limitations meant that analyses of patient blood samples could not be reproduced. Across multiple MHC alleles, vaccine-induced immune responses were seen in 85% to 95% of patients. Changes in the top peripheral T cell clonotypes picked up by TCRB sequencing did not appear to be linked to pseudoprogression. PBMC samples for TCRB deep sequencing were selected based on availability.

Library prep was done by the immunoSEQ multiplex PCR assay. The hsTCRB Kit was used according to the manufacturer's protocol to amplify rearranged TCR beta chain sequences. TCRB libraries were sequenced on an Illumina MiSeq. Processing in the source paper ran as follows. The proprietary platform of the kit vendor was used for demultiplexing, trimming and gene mapping. Held by TCRdb, this immuneACCESS table contains in-frame sequences only and omits some clones. Under half of the omission traces to an unresolved V gene where checked; the cause of the rest is unknown. That table gives V, J and clone size, and the DNA gave D and trimming. The sample table shows tens of thousands of clones, and around four fifths are seen once. The ten largest make up roughly 5.6% of the sample. The sample holds a few counts of this clone. Its antigen remains undetermined. Base qualities are missing; no much larger clone stands one base away.

Cut back by 5 bases and 4 bases, the V and J ends lie 8 bases apart. The germline V gene supplies CDR1 SGHTA and CDR2 FQGNSA. The CDR3 holds 12 amino acids from the cysteine to the phenylalanine. CDR3 DNA only is kept here, 36 bases in frame from base 1. The sample in question was PBMCs, obtained from a glioma patient whose treatment included an IDH1 peptide vaccine. The V gene is TRBV7-2 and the J gene is TRBJ2-5; the D gene is not confidently resolved. The clonotype originates from a man aged 40-49 years with glioma. The CDR3 is CASSNGGETQYF. The base sequence is TGTGCCAGCAGCAATGGTGGAGAGACCCAGTACTTC.